A selection of T cell receptor beta chains follows, all from one sample in a study of T cell responses to AZD1222 COVID-19 vaccine. Using immunoSEQ multiplex PCR, the repertoire was profiled, and TCRdb retains in-frame clones only, with some absent. The sample carries over 150,000 clones, about 85% recorded once. The sample here was peripheral blood, taken on day 0 of AZD1222 vaccination. Every receptor here comes from an adult in good health. Each CDR3 is given with its conserved first and last residue. A D gene is named only where the DNA matches it firmly. Only part of the rows carry a size: once, few, many, or a class if the clone is expanded.

j_call,v_call,d_call,clone_size,cdr3_nt,cdr3_aa
TRBJ1-3,TRBV30,NA,NA,TGTGCCTGGAGAGTTGGGCAAGCTGGAAACACCATATATTTT,CAWRVGQAGNTIYF
TRBJ2-7,TRBV11-2,TRBD2,NA,TGTGCCAGCAGCTTGACGAGCGGGAGGGGGAGCTCCTACGAGCAGTACTTC,CASSLTSGRGSSYEQYF
TRBJ1-2,TRBV11-2,TRBD1,NA,TGTGCCAGCAGCTTAGCGGTGGGGGGACAGCCTAACTATGGCTACACCTTC,CASSLAVGGQPNYGYTF
TRBJ1-1,TRBV2,NA,NA,TGTGCCAGCTTGGTGGCCCGCACAGGGGAAGCTTTCTTT,CASLVARTGEAFF
TRBJ1-5,TRBV19,NA,NA,TGTGCCAGTAGTATAGGGACCCGGGGGAGCAATCAGCCCCAACATTTT,CASSIGTRGSNQPQHF
TRBJ2-1,TRBV3-1/TRBV3-2,TRBD2,NA,TGTGCCAGCAGCCGGACTAGCGGGGCTATATTATTCTTC,CASSRTSGAILFF
TRBJ2-7,TRBV5-1,NA,NA,TGCGCCAGCAGCGGAGGGGTTTCGTTTAACGAGCAGTACTTC,CASSGGVSFNEQYF
TRBJ1-3,TRBV6-2/TRBV6-3,NA,few,TGTGCCAGCAGTTACTATGATTCTGGAAACACCATATATTTT,CASSYYDSGNTIYF
TRBJ2-2,TRBV27,NA,NA,TGTGCCAGCAGTTATCGGGGGCCCGGGGAGCTGTTTTTT,CASSYRGPGELFF
TRBJ1-5,TRBV7-8,NA,NA,TGTGCCAGCAGCTCCAGTACCGGGCGAAGCAATCAGCCCCAGCATTTT,CASSSSTGRSNQPQHF
TRBJ1-2,TRBV6-1,NA,NA,TGTGCCAGCAGTGAAGCTAGAAAAAGCGGTGGCTTGTCCTTC,CASSEARKSGGLSF
TRBJ2-1,TRBV27,TRBD2,NA,TGTGCCAGCAGTTCACTAGCGGGAGGGCCCCGGAATGAGCAGTTCTTC,CASSSLAGGPRNEQFF
TRBJ1-5,TRBV18,TRBD1,NA,TGTGCCAGCTCACAAGGGACAGGGGGCGCGGGCAATCAGCCCCAGCATTTT,CASSQGTGGAGNQPQHF
TRBJ1-1,TRBV11-2,TRBD1,NA,TGTGCCAGCAGCTTTACAGGGGAAATAGCTTTCTTT,CASSFTGEIAFF
TRBJ1-1,TRBV18,NA,NA,TGTGCCAGCTCACCACCGGGACAAAAAAAAACTGAAGCTTTCTTT,CASSPPGQKKTEAFF
TRBJ2-7,TRBV7-9,TRBD2,NA,TGTGCCAGCAGCGGGACTAGCGGGAGAAGACGCTACGAGCAGTACTTC,CASSGTSGRRRYEQYF
TRBJ1-1,TRBV5-1,NA,NA,TGCGCCAGCAGCACCGAAGGACGGGTGAACACTGAAGCTTTCTTT,CASSTEGRVNTEAFF
TRBJ1-6,TRBV5-4,NA,few,TGTGCCAGCAGCTTGGAGCAGTTGGAGAATTCACCCCTCCACTTT,CASSLEQLENSPLHF
TRBJ2-5,TRBV11-2,TRBD2,few,TGTGCCAGCAGCTTAGCCCCACCTTCCAGCGGGAGGGCCGGTGAGACCCAGTACTTC,CASSLAPPSSGRAGETQYF
TRBJ2-3,TRBV29-1,NA,NA,TGCAGCGTTGTTGTTTCTACCACAGATACGCAGTATTTT,CSVVVSTTDTQYF